This T cell receptor (beta chain) originates from a study of cytomegalovirus exposure and HLA in healthy donors. About the study: The roughly 670 first-cohort repertoires shared a platform with the approximately 120 validation repertoires, as reported in a later analysis. The study's findings and limits: Cytomegalovirus association was listed for approximately 160 TCR beta chains.

Produced via immunoSEQ multiplex PCR; TCRdb's table is partial and in-frame only. The profile shows 90,000 or so clones, approximately 81% of them singletons. The donors belonged to the approximately 120-subject validation cohort, separate from the roughly 700-subject first cohort. As concerns this clone: What it recognizes is unknown.

Material: PBMCs. The TCR originated in a man between 18 and 29 years old in good health and CMV-seropositive.

CDR3 coding DNA: TGCGCCAGCAGCTTGGAACGGGAGTCAGATACGCAGTATTTT. As protein: CASSLERESDTQYF. This chain joins TRBV5-1 and TRBJ2-3, with a possible D match to TRBD2 (6 bases). This CDR3 spans 14 amino acids. Germline loops: CDR1 SGHRS, CDR2 YFSETQ. Trimming took off 0 bases at V and 4 bases at J, with 9 bases between the two ends.